This T cell receptor (beta chain) was obtained from a study of blood T cells in healthy people across ages. This clonotype has just a few counts. Its antigen is unknown. Study-level findings and limits: Donors of long life had a larger count of naive CD4+ cells and greater diversity than aged donors.

Through a sample-barcoded 5' primer and a J-beta primer mix, a second PCR was run for roughly 6 to 11 cycles. TCRdb called the 5' RACE reads again in MiXCR, with one record for every CDR3 protein. The sample records 500,000 to 650,000 distinct CDR3 sequences, about a quarter being singletons. In addition, the sample was reused for a study of T cells of mothers and their children. This second report adds: Clones that were microchimeric and persistent were not detected among T cells.

The TCR comes from a boy aged 2-9 years in good health. Sequencing was carried out using blood.

CDR3 sequence: CSAPKEGSYEQYF. As DNA, the CDR3 is TGCAGTGCTCCAAAGGAGGGGTCCTACGAGCAGTACTTC. This sequence joins TRBV20-1 and TRBJ2-7, with D perhaps TRBD2 (6 bases). The V end lost 5 bases, the J end lost 1 base, and 12 bases lay between the germline ends. CDR3 length equals 13 residues. Germline CDR1 is DFQATT and CDR2 is SNEGSKA (reference sequence).